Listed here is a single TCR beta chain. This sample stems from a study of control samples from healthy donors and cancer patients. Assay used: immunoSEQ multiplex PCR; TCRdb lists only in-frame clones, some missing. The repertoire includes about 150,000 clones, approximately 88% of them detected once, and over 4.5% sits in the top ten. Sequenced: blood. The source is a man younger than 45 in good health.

The CDR3 protein is CAWRIVLNTEAFF. The DNA for the CDR3 is TGTGCCTGGAGGATTGTTCTGAACACTGAAGCTTTCTTT. The chain is built from TRBV30 and TRBJ1-1, with D uncertain. Germline V gene sequence: CDR1 GTSNPN, CDR2 SVGIG (reference sequence). The V end was cut by 3 bases, the J end by 0 bases, with 8 bases between. The CDR3 covers 13 residues.